The rows below give T cell receptor beta chains drawn from one sample of a study of blood T cells in healthy people across ages. TCRdb reanalysed the 5' RACE reads using MiXCR and keeps one entry per CDR3 protein. This sample has 1.5 million to 2 million distinct CDR3 sequences, with about 31% found just once. Sequenced material: blood. Receptors originate from a woman aged 25-40 years in good health. Both conserved end residues are part of each CDR3. Fields, in order: J gene, clone size, D gene, V gene, CDR3 DNA, CDR3 protein. A D gene is named only where the DNA matches it firmly. The size field is filled for only some rows; it gives once, few, many or a size class.

J: TRBJ2-4; size: .; D: .; V: TRBV5-1; DNA: TGCGCCAGCAGCCCGGGGGGCACGGTGCAGTACTTC; CDR3: CASSPGGTVQYF
J: TRBJ2-7; size: .; D: .; V: TRBV27; DNA: TGTGCCAGCAGCCACTTTTGGGGGACCTCAAATACATACGAGCAGTACTTC; CDR3: CASSHFWGTSNTYEQYF
J: TRBJ2-1; size: .; D: .; V: TRBV7-9; DNA: TGTGCCAGCAGCTTGATGACAAACAATGAGCAGTTCTTC; CDR3: CASSLMTNNEQFF
J: TRBJ1-1; size: .; D: .; V: TRBV7-2; DNA: TGTGCCAGCAGCTTAGGGAACAGGCGGAACACTGAAGCTTTCTTT; CDR3: CASSLGNRRNTEAFF
J: TRBJ2-2; size: few; D: .; V: TRBV4-1; DNA: TGCGCCAGCAGCCAAGAGGAGGAAGGGTCCGCCCGGGAGCTGTTTTTT; CDR3: CASSQEEEGSARELFF
J: TRBJ2-5; size: many; D: TRBD1; V: TRBV5-1; DNA: TGCGCCAGCAGCGTGGGGACAGGGCAAGAGACCCAGTACTTC; CDR3: CASSVGTGQETQYF
J: TRBJ2-3; size: few; D: .; V: TRBV28; DNA: TGTGCCAGCAGTATAGAGGGATCCACAGATACGCAGTATTTT; CDR3: CASSIEGSTDTQYF
J: TRBJ2-1; size: .; D: .; V: TRBV24-1; DNA: TGTGCCACCAGTGACGTCGACGGCAACAATGAGCAGTTCTTC; CDR3: CATSDVDGNNEQFF
J: TRBJ1-1; size: .; D: TRBD1; V: TRBV20-1; DNA: TGCAGTGCTAGGCGACAGGGAATGAACACTGAAGCTTTCTTT; CDR3: CSARRQGMNTEAFF
J: TRBJ2-5; size: few; D: TRBD2; V: TRBV28; DNA: TGTGCCAGCAGTGGTTTACTAGCGGGAGGGGGAGAGACCCAGTACTTC; CDR3: CASSGLLAGGGETQYF
J: TRBJ2-7; size: few; D: .; V: TRBV13; DNA: TGTGCCAGCAGGGAAAGTAGTTCCTACGAGCAGTACTTC; CDR3: CASRESSSYEQYF
J: TRBJ2-6; size: many; D: .; V: TRBV5-1; DNA: TGCGCCAGCAGCATAACAGTGTCTGGGGCCAACGTCCTGACTTTC; CDR3: CASSITVSGANVLTF
J: TRBJ2-7; size: few; D: .; V: TRBV25-1; DNA: TGTGCCAGCACCGACCTAGCGTCCCACGAGCAGTACTTC; CDR3: CASTDLASHEQYF
J: TRBJ1-1; size: few; D: .; V: TRBV4-1; DNA: TGCGCCAGCAGCCAAGATGTCGTTCGAACTGAAGCTTTCTTT; CDR3: CASSQDVVRTEAFF
J: TRBJ1-2; size: .; D: .; V: TRBV3-1; DNA: TGTGCCAGCAAGACTCGGGGGAGCGATGGCTACACCTTC; CDR3: CASKTRGSDGYTF
J: TRBJ2-1; size: few; D: TRBD1; V: TRBV5-1; DNA: TGCGCCAGCAGCCCGGGACAGAGCCTCTACAATGAGCAGTTCTTC; CDR3: CASSPGQSLYNEQFF
J: TRBJ2-1; size: .; D: TRBD1; V: TRBV5-1; DNA: TGCGCCAGCAGCCCGTACAGGGGGCAAGCGTTCTTC; CDR3: CASSPYRGQAFF
J: TRBJ2-5; size: .; D: TRBD1; V: TRBV9; DNA: TGTGCCAGCACCCCCGGACGGGGACAGGGGAGGGGGACCCAGTACTTC; CDR3: CASTPGRGQGRGTQYF
J: TRBJ2-5; size: .; D: .; V: TRBV5-1; DNA: TGCGCCAGCAGCTCGGGAGGACAGAAACAAGAGACCCAGTACTTC; CDR3: CASSSGGQKQETQYF
J: TRBJ1-5; size: .; D: .; V: TRBV7-2; DNA: TGTGCCAGCAGCTTGGGGCAGGGAAACAATCAGCCCCAGCATTTT; CDR3: CASSLGQGNNQPQHF
J: TRBJ2-1; size: few; D: .; V: TRBV3-1; DNA: TGTGCCAGCAGCCAAGGGCAACCTAGAAGGCACAATGAGCAGTTCTTC; CDR3: CASSQGQPRRHNEQFF
J: TRBJ1-3; size: .; D: .; V: TRBV6-1; DNA: TGTGCCAGCAGTGCCCGCTCCCAAGGGACGGGCTCTGGAAACACCATATATTTT; CDR3: CASSARSQGTGSGNTIYF
J: TRBJ2-3; size: .; D: TRBD2; V: TRBV7-3; DNA: TGTGCCAGCAGCTTACAAGGGACTAGCGGGGGGGCCAGGATCCCCGATACGCAGTATTTT; CDR3: CASSLQGTSGGARIPDTQYF
J: TRBJ2-3; size: .; D: .; V: TRBV11-2; DNA: TGTGCCAGCAGTTATCGGGGGGCGGGGGGCACAGATACGCAGTATTTT; CDR3: CASSYRGAGGTDTQYF
J: TRBJ1-6; size: few; D: .; V: TRBV30; DNA: TGTGCCTGGACGGAGGGGAGGAATTCACCCCTCCACTTT; CDR3: CAWTEGRNSPLHF
J: TRBJ2-7; size: .; D: TRBD1; V: TRBV2; DNA: TGTGCCGGCAGTAGGACAGGGGGCGGCGAGCAGTACTTC; CDR3: CAGSRTGGGEQYF
J: TRBJ2-2; size: many; D: TRBD1; V: TRBV20-1; DNA: TGCAGTGCTAATCAACAGGGGGTCGGGGAGCTGTTTTTT; CDR3: CSANQQGVGELFF